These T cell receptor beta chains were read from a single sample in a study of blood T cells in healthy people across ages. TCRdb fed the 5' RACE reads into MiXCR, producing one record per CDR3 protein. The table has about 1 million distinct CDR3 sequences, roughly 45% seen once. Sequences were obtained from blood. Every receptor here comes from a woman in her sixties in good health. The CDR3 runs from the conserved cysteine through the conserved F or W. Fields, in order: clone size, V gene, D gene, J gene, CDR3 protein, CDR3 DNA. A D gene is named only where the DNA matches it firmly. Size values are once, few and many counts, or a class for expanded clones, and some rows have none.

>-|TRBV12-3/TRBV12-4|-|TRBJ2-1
CASKSKGGNEQFF
TGTGCCAGCAAATCAAAAGGCGGGAATGAGCAGTTCTTC
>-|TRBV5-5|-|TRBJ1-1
CASSLEATRVNTEAFF
TGTGCCAGCAGCTTGGAGGCAACCCGGGTGAACACTGAAGCTTTCTTT
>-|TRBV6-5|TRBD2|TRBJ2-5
CASSELAGVKTQYF
TGTGCCAGCAGCGAACTAGCGGGAGTAAAGACCCAGTACTTC
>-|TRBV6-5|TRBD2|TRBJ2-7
CASSYGPGGLYNEQYF
TGTGCCAGCAGTTACGGCCCGGGAGGGCTTTACAATGAGCAGTACTTC
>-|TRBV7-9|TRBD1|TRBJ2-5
CASSWGTGSQETQYF
TGTGCCAGCAGCTGGGGGACAGGGAGCCAAGAGACCCAGTACTTC
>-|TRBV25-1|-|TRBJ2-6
CASQAPEQAGANVLTF
TGTGCCAGCCAGGCACCCGAACAGGCTGGGGCCAACGTCCTGACTTTC
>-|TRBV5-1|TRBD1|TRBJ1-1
CASSLSAHSRDRHTGAFF
TGCGCCAGCAGCTTGAGCGCGCATTCTCGGGACAGACATACAGGAGCTTTCTTT
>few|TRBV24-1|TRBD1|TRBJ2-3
CATSERDRGRQTSTDTQYF
TGTGCCACCAGTGAGCGGGACAGGGGTCGGCAAACGAGCACAGATACGCAGTATTTT
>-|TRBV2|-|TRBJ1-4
CASSEFRRSEKLFF
TGTGCCAGCAGTGAATTCAGGAGGAGTGAAAAACTGTTTTTT
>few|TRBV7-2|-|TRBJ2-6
CASSLIGGANVLTF
TGTGCCAGCAGCTTAATCGGGGGGGCCAACGTCCTGACTTTC
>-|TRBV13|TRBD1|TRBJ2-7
CASSFYSGQGTYEQYF
TGTGCCAGCAGCTTTTATTCGGGACAGGGGACCTACGAGCAGTACTTC
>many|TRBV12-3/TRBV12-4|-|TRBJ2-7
CASSLSGLTVEYEQYF
TGTGCCAGCAGTTTATCGGGGCTCACGGTCGAATACGAGCAGTACTTC
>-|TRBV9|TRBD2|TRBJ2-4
CASSRPREGGPYNEQYF
TGTGCCAGCAGCAGGCCCCGGGAGGGAGGGCCCTACAATGAGCAGTACTTC
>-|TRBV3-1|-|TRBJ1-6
CASSPRQENSPLHF
TGTGCCAGCAGCCCGAGACAAGAAAATTCACCCCTCCACTTT
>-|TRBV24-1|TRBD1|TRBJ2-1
CATSAPGQGNGYEQFF
TGTGCCACCAGTGCACCGGGACAGGGGAATGGCTATGAGCAGTTCTTC
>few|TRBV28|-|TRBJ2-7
CASSYNRYEQYF
TGTGCCAGCAGTTACAACAGGTACGAGCAGTACTTC
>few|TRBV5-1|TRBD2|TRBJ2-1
CASSLALAGGKSNEQFF
TGCGCCAGCAGCTTGGCCCTTGCGGGAGGCAAGTCGAATGAGCAGTTCTTC
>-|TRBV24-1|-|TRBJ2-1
CATSDVHNNEQFF
TGTGCCACCAGTGACGTTCACAACAATGAGCAGTTCTTC
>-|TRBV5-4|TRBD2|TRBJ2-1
CASSPVAGGGSYEQFF
TGTGCCAGCAGCCCGGTGGCGGGAGGGGGGTCCTACGAGCAGTTCTTC
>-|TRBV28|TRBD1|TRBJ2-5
CASSTPRTGKRETQYF
TGTGCCAGCAGCACACCCCGGACAGGGAAGAGAGAGACCCAGTACTTC
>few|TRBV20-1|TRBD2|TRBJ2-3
CSARGERGLTDTQYF
TGCAGTGCTAGGGGTGAGCGGGGGCTCACAGATACGCAGTATTTT
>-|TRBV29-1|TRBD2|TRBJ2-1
CSIRTSGMVSYNEQFF
TGCAGCATTCGGACTAGCGGGATGGTCTCCTACAATGAGCAGTTCTTC
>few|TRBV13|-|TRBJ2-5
CASSSRGIQETQYF
TGTGCCAGCAGTTCCCGGGGTATCCAAGAGACCCAGTACTTC
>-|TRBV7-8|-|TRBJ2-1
CASSVHGGREQFF
TGTGCCAGCAGCGTTCACGGGGGTCGCGAGCAGTTCTTC
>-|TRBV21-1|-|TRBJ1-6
CASSLIRDRGSSPLHF
TGTGCCAGCAGCCTGATCCGGGACAGGGGAAGTTCACCCCTCCACTTT
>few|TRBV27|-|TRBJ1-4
CASSPEIFGSGKLFF
TGTGCCAGCAGTCCCGAGATATTTGGGAGCGGAAAACTGTTTTTT
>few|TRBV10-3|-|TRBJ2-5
CAISAPDSRGEQYF
TGTGCCATCAGTGCTCCGGACAGTAGGGGTGAGCAGTACTTC
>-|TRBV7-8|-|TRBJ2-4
CASSLMAIAKNIQYF
TGTGCCAGCAGCTTAATGGCAATAGCCAAAAACATTCAGTACTTC
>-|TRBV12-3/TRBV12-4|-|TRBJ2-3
CASSFFTGAGDTQYF
TGTGCCAGCAGTTTTTTCACGGGAGCGGGAGATACGCAGTATTTT